This T cell receptor (beta chain) was recorded in a study of blood T cell repertoires in COVID-19. The germline CDR1 and CDR2 sequences are SNHLY and FYNNEI. The length of the CDR3 is 12 residues. Authors' data handling: Estimation of nucleated cell counts relied on the amplification of reference gene primers. Sequencing was performed with immunoSEQ multiplex PCR; in TCRdb, only in-frame clones are kept and a portion is missing. That table gives V, J and clone size, and the DNA gave D and trimming. The repertoire holds about 97,000 clones, 78% seen once, with approximately 9.9% in the top ten. The sequenced sample was peripheral blood. The clonotype was recovered from a man in his sixties with active or convalescent COVID-19. The chain has TRBV2 and TRBJ2-5; D not resolved. TRBJ2-7 matches the DNA end more closely, so the J call is doubtful. The CDR3, as DNA: TGTGCCAGCAGTGGCACCGCCTACGAGCAGTACTTC. Translating it yields CASSGTAYEQYF.